Below are 23 T cell receptor beta chains sequenced from a single sample in a study of cytomegalovirus exposure and HLA in healthy donors (dated by TCRdb to 2015 to 2018). Receptors were amplified or captured by the immunoSEQ multiplex PCR assay. For the multiplex PCR, a mixture combining 60 forward primers for TCR Vbeta segments and 13 reverse primers for TCR Jbeta segments was used. Entries here come from immuneACCESS through TCRdb and include only in-frame sequences with V and J called. Some clones fail to appear in such tables; in the studies checked, an unresolved V gene covers under half of the shortfall, and the cause of the remainder is unknown. Across this sample there are fewer than 150,000 clones, with 70% to 80% seen only once. The ten largest clones represent 4.5% to 6% of the sample. The specimen sequenced was PBMCs. The source of these receptors is a woman in her fifties or sixties in good health and CMV-seronegative.

The V and J genes are TRBV21-1 and TRBJ1-6. TRBV21-1 is labeled a pseudogene. This CDR3 has 13 amino acids. The CDR3 nucleotides read TGTGCCAGCAGCAAAGGTACGGGAATAGACCTCCACTTT. Its translation: CASSKGTGIDLHF.

The rearrangement uses TRBV2 and TRBJ1-1, with 8 bases aligning to TRBD1. Germline lookup yields CDR1 SNHLY and CDR2 FYNNEI. CDR3 length: 18 amino acids. Trimming cost V 3 bases and J 1 base; bases outside gene matches: 13. The CDR3 DNA follows: TGTGCCAGCAGTGAGTATCCCTACTCCGGGACAGGGAACACTGAAGCTTTCTTT. It encodes CASSEYPYSGTGNTEAFF.

This clone was found once. The chain joins TRBV11-2 to TRBJ2-5, with D tentatively TRBD2 (6 bases). Germline V gives CDR1 SGHAT, CDR2 FQNNGV. Trimming shortened V by 5 bases and J by 5 bases, and 21 bases separated the two germline ends. The CDR3 spans 16 residues. The CDR3 DNA reads TGTGCCAGCAGCCAATCCGGAGGAGGGGCATGGGAGACCCAGTACTTC. As protein: CASSQSGGGAWETQYF.

V and J are TRBV18 and TRBJ1-1, with TRBD1 as a possible D gene (6 bases). Between the trimmed V and J ends, which lost 1 base and 7 bases, there was a span of 16 bases. The CDR3 length is 15 residues. Germline CDR1 reads KGHSH; CDR2 reads LQKENI. CDR3 amino acids: CASSPRGGDALEAFF. The DNA of the CDR3 is TGTGCCAGCTCACCACGAGGGGGGGACGCCCTTGAAGCTTTCTTT.

The gene calls are TRBV5-4 and TRBJ2-7, with 9 bases that match TRBD1. The CDR3 consists of 15 residues. Germline lookup yields CDR1 SGHNT and CDR2 YYREEE (reference sequence). V lost 4 bases to trimming and J lost 5 bases; unmatched junction nucleotides: 10. CDR3 sequence: CASSTGQGLIHEQYF. The CDR3 DNA reads TGTGCCAGCAGCACGGGACAGGGTCTGATCCACGAGCAGTACTTC. Complete variable domain (other parts from reference TRBV5-4 and TRBJ2-7): ETGVTQSPTHLIKTRGQQVTLRCSSQSGHNTVSWYQQALGQGPQFIFQYYREEENGRGNFPPRFSGLQFPNYSSELNVNALELDDSALYLCASSTGQGLIHEQYFGPGTRLTVT.

This chain uses TRBV5-6 with TRBJ2-5; 8 bases match TRBD1. Germline CDR1 SGHDT, CDR2 YYEEEE. There are 16 residues in the CDR3. V dropped 4 bases and J dropped 0; count of bases not matched to a gene: 8. CDR3 sequence reads: CASSLRTGWYQETQYF. CDR3 coding DNA: TGTGCCAGCAGCCTAAGGACAGGGTGGTACCAAGAGACCCAGTACTTC. The full variable domain, in which reference TRBV5-6 and TRBJ2-5 provide the parts outside the CDR3, is DAGVTQSPTHLIKTRGQQVTLRCSPKSGHDTVSWYQQALGQGPQFIFQYYEEEERQRGNFPDRFSGHQFPNYSSELNVNALLLGDSALYLCASSLRTGWYQETQYFGPGTRLLVL.

The rearrangement uses TRBV19 and TRBJ1-3; D possibly corresponds to TRBD1 (5 bases). The CDR3 has 15 amino acids. Trimming cost V 3 bases and J 1 base, with 10 bases left between them. Germline assignment: CDR1 LNHDA and CDR2 SQIVND (reference sequence). The DNA for the CDR3 is TGTGCCAGTAGTATGACAGAATGGTCTGGAAACACCATATATTTT. Translating gives CASSMTEWSGNTIYF.

The rearrangement joins TRBV9 to TRBJ1-3, with D possibly being TRBD1 (6 bases). The CDR3 is 15 residues long. Trimming removed 3 bases at V and 5 bases at J, with 15 bases between. Germline values: CDR1 SGDLS, CDR2 YYNGEE. Written as DNA, the CDR3 is TGTGCCAGCAGCGCCACAGGGATTTTCCGAAACACCATATATTTT. Amino acids: CASSATGIFRNTIYF.

The gene calls are TRBV10-1 and TRBJ1-5; D ambiguous. CDR3 length equals 16 residues. V was shortened by 0 bases and J by 5 bases, with 14 bases between the two germline ends. Germline CDR1 WNHNN, CDR2 SYGVQD (reference sequence). Here the CDR3 DNA reads TGCGCCAGCAGTGAGTCGCCCGGAGGCCACCATCAGCCCCAGCATTTT. It is translated as CASSESPGGHHQPQHF.

This clone appeared a single time. The chain couples TRBV10-3 to TRBJ2-1; 10 nucleotides line up with TRBD2. CDR3 size: 17 residues. Germline trimming cut 4 bases from V and 5 bases from J; bases unmatched to any gene: 11. CDR1 ENHRY and CDR2 SYGVKD come from the germline V gene. CDR3 sequence: CAISAKSGGAGDNEQFF. As DNA, the CDR3 is TGTGCCATCAGTGCAAAGAGCGGGGGGGCCGGGGACAATGAGCAGTTCTTC.

V is TRBV5-6 and J is TRBJ2-7; 8 bases line up with TRBD2. In germline, CDR1 is SGHDT, CDR2 YYEEEE. The CDR3 consists of 14 residues. V lost 3 bases, J lost 7 bases, and 9 bases stayed unmatched. The CDR3 here is CASSSGGLAGEQYF. CDR3 sequence (DNA): TGTGCCAGCAGCTCAGGTGGACTAGCCGGAGAGCAGTACTTC.

This chain joins TRBV4-1 and TRBJ1-2, with D uncertain. This CDR3 region has 14 residues. In germline, CDR1 is MGHRA, CDR2 YSYEKL. The ends were cut back, 6 bases at V and 4 bases at J, with 15 bases in the middle. The CDR3 DNA sequence: TGCGCCAGCAGAATTAATATGGGCCTCTATGGCTACACCTTC. Translated, it gives CASRINMGLYGYTF.

The gene calls are TRBV9 and TRBJ1-1; D might be TRBD1 (5 bases). The CDR3 is made up of 14 amino acids. V dropped 6 bases and J dropped 5 bases, with 17 bases sitting between them. Germline CDR1 and CDR2: SGDLS and YYNGEE. CDR3 amino acids: CASNKGTGSTEAFF. CDR3 nucleotide sequence: TGTGCCAGCAATAAAGGGACTGGTTCTACTGAAGCTTTCTTT.

J is TRBJ2-7 and V is TRBV27; maybe TRBD1 (5 bases). The V and J ends lost 2 bases and 6 bases respectively, with 11 bases between them. This CDR3 spans 13 amino acids. Per the germline V gene, CDR1 is MNHEY and CDR2 is SMNVEV (reference sequence). CDR3 sequence reads: CASSLGRQCEQYF. The CDR3 DNA reads as TGTGCCAGCAGTTTAGGACGACAGTGCGAGCAGTACTTC.

This chain connects TRBV7-2 to TRBJ1-5, with TRBD1 as a possible D gene (6 bases). V shed 1 base and J shed 5 bases, with 9 bases lying between them. Germline V gene sequence: CDR1 SGHTA, CDR2 FQGNSA. The CDR3 spans 14 residues. In DNA, the CDR3 is TGTGCCAGCAGCTTAGAGTCAGGGGATCAGCCCCAGCATTTT. Protein: CASSLESGDQPQHF.

The CDR3 region is CASSLRGGGPSSYEQYF. CDR3 bases: TGTGCCAGCAGCTTACGAGGGGGGGGCCCTAGCTCCTACGAGCAGTACTTC. The rearrangement links TRBV7-2 to TRBJ2-7; D might be TRBD2 (7 bases). Germline CDR1 is SGHTA and CDR2 is FQGNSA. The CDR3 is 17 amino acids. V lost 2 bases to trimming and J lost 0 bases, with 17 bases between them. The whole variable domain, filled in from reference TRBV7-2 and TRBJ2-7, reads GAGVSQSPSNKVTEKGKDVELRCDPISGHTALYWYRQSLGQGLEFLIYFQGNSAPDKSGLPSDRFSAERTGGSVSTLTIQRTQQEDSAVYLCASSLRGGGPSSYEQYFGPGTRLTVT.

The chain uses TRBV2 and TRBJ1-6, with 8 bases aligning to TRBD1. Germline V CDR1 and CDR2: SNHLY, FYNNEI. V shed 5 bases and J 10 bases; nucleotides not matched to a gene: 7. CDR3 length: 14 amino acids. CDR3 bases: TGTGCCAGCAGTCCAGACAGGGGAACCTCACCCCTCCACTTT. It codes for CASSPDRGTSPLHF.

The chain recombines TRBV2 with TRBJ2-7, with a weak D call TRBD1 (5 bases). The CDR3 runs 14 residues. Trimming shortened V by 3 bases and J by 7 bases, and 16 bases separated the two germline ends. The germline V gene encodes CDR1 SNHLY and CDR2 FYNNEI. The CDR3 is CASSDPPAGREQYF. The CDR3 bases are TGTGCCAGCAGTGATCCCCCGGCAGGGCGTGAGCAGTACTTC.

V is TRBV5-1 and J is TRBJ2-3, with a tentative D call TRBD1 (5 bases). This CDR3 comprises 15 residues. Germline lookup yields CDR1 SGHRS and CDR2 YFSETQ. The ends were cut back, 4 bases at V and 3 bases at J, with 15 bases in the middle. CDR3 nucleotide sequence: TGCGCCAGCAGCCTGGTCCAGGGTGTTACAGATACGCAGTATTTT. It translates to CASSLVQGVTDTQYF. Filled out from reference TRBV5-1 and TRBJ2-3, the complete variable domain reads KAGVTQTPRYLIKTRGQQVTLSCSPISGHRSVSWYQQTPGQGLQFLFEYFSETQRNKGNFPGRFSGRQFSNSRSEMNVSTLELGDSALYLCASSLVQGVTDTQYFGPGTRLTVL.

This clone has just one count. The junction shows a germline mismatch at one end, possibly a read error. V gene TRBV6-6 combines with J gene TRBJ1-1, with D possibly TRBD1 on 6 matching bases. The V gene's germline CDR1 is MNHNY and CDR2 SVGAGI (reference sequence). This CDR3 is built from 12 residues. Here the CDR3 reads CAGSYKGAEAFF. The CDR3 DNA is TGTGCCGGCAGTTACAAGGGGGCTGAAGCTTTCTTT.

This chain joins TRBV4-3 and TRBJ1-2; D uncertain. From germline, CDR1 is LGHNA and CDR2 YSLEER. The CDR3 runs to 13 residues. The V end lost 2 bases, the J end lost 7 bases, and 11 bases lay between the germline ends. CDR3 region: CASSQLTRSGYTF. The CDR3 bases are TGCGCCAGCAGCCAACTGACGCGGTCTGGCTACACCTTC.

V gene TRBV7-2 combines with J gene TRBJ2-7; D gene unclear. V was pared by 5 bases and J by 6 bases, with 8 bases between. CDR1 is SGHTA and CDR2 is FQGNSA in the germline V gene. The CDR3 has 11 amino acids. The CDR3 protein is CASSIVGEQYF. DNA for the CDR3: TGTGCCAGCAGCATCGTCGGCGAGCAGTACTTC.

This clone is medium-sized within its sample. The chain recombines TRBV6-1 with TRBJ2-1, with D possibly matching TRBD2 (6 bases). The CDR3 extends over 13 amino acids. Germline V gene data show CDR1 as MNHNS and CDR2 as SASEGT. Deletions cut 5 bases from V and 6 bases from J, with 11 bases between. Here the CDR3 DNA reads TGTGCCAGCAGTCCGGGGGATTTCAATGAGCAGTTCTTC. Translating it yields CASSPGDFNEQFF.